This T cell receptor beta chain emerged from a study of T cell responses to AZD1222 COVID-19 vaccine. Study findings and constraints: Spike regions recognized by vaccine-associated CD4 TCRs spanned the protein, led by 160-218 and 743-854.

CDR1 and CDR2 from the germline V gene are SGHTA and FQGNSA. Trimming cost V 1 base and J 4 bases, with 7 bases left between them. The CDR3 totals 13 residues. Profiled with immunoSEQ multiplex PCR; TCRdb holds only in-frame clones, not every one. This repertoire shows approximately 150,000 clones, 90% found once; its top ten account for around 2.9%. The sample holds one count of this clone. Its matching antigen is unknown. The TCR was taken from an adult in good health. The J gene is TRBJ1-2, the V gene TRBV7-2; D is unresolved. The material sequenced was peripheral blood, taken on day 0 of AZD1222 vaccination. CDR3 loop: CASSLGGSYGYTF. The CDR3, as DNA: TGTGCCAGCAGCTTAGGGGGATCCTATGGCTACACCTTC. Together with reference TRBV7-2 and TRBJ1-2, the CDR3 gives the full variable domain: GAGVSQSPSNKVTEKGKDVELRCDPISGHTALYWYRQSLGQGLEFLIYFQGNSAPDKSGLPSDRFSAERTGGSVSTLTIQRTQQEDSAVYLCASSLGGSYGYTFGSGTRLTVV.